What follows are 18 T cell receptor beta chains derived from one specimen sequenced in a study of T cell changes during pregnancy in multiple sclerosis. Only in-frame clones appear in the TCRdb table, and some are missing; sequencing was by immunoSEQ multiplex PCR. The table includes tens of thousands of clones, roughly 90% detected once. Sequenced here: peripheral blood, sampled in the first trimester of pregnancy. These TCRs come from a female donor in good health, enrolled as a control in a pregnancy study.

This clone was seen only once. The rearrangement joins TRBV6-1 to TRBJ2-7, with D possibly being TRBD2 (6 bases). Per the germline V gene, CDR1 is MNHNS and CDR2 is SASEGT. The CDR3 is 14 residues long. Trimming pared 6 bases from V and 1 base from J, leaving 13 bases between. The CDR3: CASSGSFGSYEQYF. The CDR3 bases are TGTGCCAGCAGCGGGAGTTTTGGATCCTACGAGCAGTACTTC.

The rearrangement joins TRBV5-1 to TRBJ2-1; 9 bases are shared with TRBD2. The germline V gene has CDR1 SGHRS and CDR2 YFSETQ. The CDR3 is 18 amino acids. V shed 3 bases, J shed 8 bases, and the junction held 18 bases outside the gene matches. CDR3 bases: TGCGCCAGCAGCTCCGGGGTAGCGGGAGAACCCATCATCCATGAGCAGTTCTTC. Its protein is CASSSGVAGEPIIHEQFF.

In DNA form, the CDR3 reads TGTGCCAGCAGTACGGGGGTCCGAAAGCGGGGTGAAAAACTGTTTTTT. This gives the protein CASSTGVRKRGEKLFF. This rearrangement joins TRBV5-8 to TRBJ1-4, with D maybe TRBD1 (5 bases). V was cut by 5 bases and J by 7 bases, with 21 bases left in between. Germline V gene sequence: CDR1 SGHTS, CDR2 YDEGEE. The CDR3 spans 16 residues.

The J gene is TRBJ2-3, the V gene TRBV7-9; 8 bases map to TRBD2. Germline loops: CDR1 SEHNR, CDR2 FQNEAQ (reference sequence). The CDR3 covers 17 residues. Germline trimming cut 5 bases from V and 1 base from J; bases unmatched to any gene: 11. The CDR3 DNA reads TGTGCCAGCAGCCCAGGTGTCGGGGGGGGAGGCACAGATACGCAGTATTTT. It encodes CASSPGVGGGGTDTQYF.

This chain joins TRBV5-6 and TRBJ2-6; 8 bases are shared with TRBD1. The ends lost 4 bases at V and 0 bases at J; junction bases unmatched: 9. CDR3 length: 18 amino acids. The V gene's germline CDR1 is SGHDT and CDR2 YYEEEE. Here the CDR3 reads CASSPGTGSPSGANVLTF. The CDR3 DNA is TGTGCCAGCAGCCCGGGGACAGGTTCCCCCTCTGGGGCCAACGTCCTGACTTTC.

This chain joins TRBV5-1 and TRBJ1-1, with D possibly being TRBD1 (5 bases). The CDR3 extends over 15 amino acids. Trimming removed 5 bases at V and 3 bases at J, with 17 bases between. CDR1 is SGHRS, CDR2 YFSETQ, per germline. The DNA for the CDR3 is TGCGCCAGCAGTTCCCGCGGGGGGAGGGACACTGAAGCTTTCTTT. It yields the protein CASSSRGGRDTEAFF.

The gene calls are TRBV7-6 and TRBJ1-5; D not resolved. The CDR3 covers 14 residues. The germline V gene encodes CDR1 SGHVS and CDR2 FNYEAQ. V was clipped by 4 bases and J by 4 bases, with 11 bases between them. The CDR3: CASSSGGFNQPQHF. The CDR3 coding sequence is TGTGCCAGCAGCTCAGGAGGGTTTAATCAGCCCCAGCATTTT.

The CDR3 nucleotides read TGTGCCAGCAGCCCAGGAGAGGGATACAATCAGCCCCAGCATTTT. Translation: CASSPGEGYNQPQHF. The chain carries TRBV7-9 and TRBJ1-5; D remains unclear. Germline V lookup: CDR1 SEHNR, CDR2 FQNEAQ (reference sequence). This CDR3 spans 15 amino acids. V dropped 5 bases and J dropped 3 bases, with 14 bases sitting between them.

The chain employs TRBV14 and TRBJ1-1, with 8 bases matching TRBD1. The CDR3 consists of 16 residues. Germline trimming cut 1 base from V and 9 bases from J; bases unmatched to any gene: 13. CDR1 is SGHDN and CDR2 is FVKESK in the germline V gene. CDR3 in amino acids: CASSQVGGQGTRKAFF. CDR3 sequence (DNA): TGTGCCAGCAGCCAAGTCGGCGGACAGGGCACCCGGAAAGCTTTCTTT.

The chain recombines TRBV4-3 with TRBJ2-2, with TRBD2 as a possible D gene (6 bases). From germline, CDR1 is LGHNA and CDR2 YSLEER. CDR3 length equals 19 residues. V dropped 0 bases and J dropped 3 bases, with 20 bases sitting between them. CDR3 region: CASSQDAGTGVGDTGELFF. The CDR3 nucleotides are TGCGCCAGCAGCCAAGATGCAGGAACGGGAGTTGGCGACACCGGGGAGCTGTTTTTT.

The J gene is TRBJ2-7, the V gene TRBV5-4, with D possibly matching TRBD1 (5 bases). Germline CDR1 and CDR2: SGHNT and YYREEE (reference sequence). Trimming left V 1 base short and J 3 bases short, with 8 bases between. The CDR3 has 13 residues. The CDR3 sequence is CASSLTGYYEQYF. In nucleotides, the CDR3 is TGTGCCAGCAGCTTGACAGGCTACTACGAGCAGTACTTC.

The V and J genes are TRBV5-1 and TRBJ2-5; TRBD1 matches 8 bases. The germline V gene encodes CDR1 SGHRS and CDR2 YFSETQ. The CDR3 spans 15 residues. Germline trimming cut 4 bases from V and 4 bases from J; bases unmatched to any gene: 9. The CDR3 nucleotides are TGCGCCAGCAGCGTTGACAGGGGTATAGGAGAGACCCAGTACTTC. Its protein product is CASSVDRGIGETQYF. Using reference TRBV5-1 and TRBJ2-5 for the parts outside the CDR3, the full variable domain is KAGVTQTPRYLIKTRGQQVTLSCSPISGHRSVSWYQQTPGQGLQFLFEYFSETQRNKGNFPGRFSGRQFSNSRSEMNVSTLELGDSALYLCASSVDRGIGETQYFGPGTRLLVL.

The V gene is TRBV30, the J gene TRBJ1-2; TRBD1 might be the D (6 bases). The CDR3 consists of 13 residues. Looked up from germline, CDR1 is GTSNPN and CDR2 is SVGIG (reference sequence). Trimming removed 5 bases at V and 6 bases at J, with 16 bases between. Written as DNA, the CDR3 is TGTGCCTGGGTACAGGGCCAGTGGGATGGCTACACCTTC. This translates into CAWVQGQWDGYTF.

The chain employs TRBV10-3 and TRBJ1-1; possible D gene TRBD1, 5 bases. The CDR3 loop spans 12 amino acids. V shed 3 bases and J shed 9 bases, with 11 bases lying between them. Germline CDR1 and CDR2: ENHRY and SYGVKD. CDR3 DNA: TGTGCCATCAGTGACCGGGACTCTAAAGCTTTCTTT. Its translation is CAISDRDSKAFF.

CDR3 nucleotides: TGTGCCAGCAGTAGGGTGGGACTAGCGGGAGGGAGGGACGAGCAGTACTTC. It yields the protein CASSRVGLAGGRDEQYF. This chain uses TRBV27 with TRBJ2-7, with 16 nucleotides matching TRBD2. The V segment lost 5 bases and the J segment 5 bases; nucleotides outside the gene matches: 9. This CDR3 has 17 residues. Germline lookup yields CDR1 MNHEY and CDR2 SMNVEV (reference sequence).

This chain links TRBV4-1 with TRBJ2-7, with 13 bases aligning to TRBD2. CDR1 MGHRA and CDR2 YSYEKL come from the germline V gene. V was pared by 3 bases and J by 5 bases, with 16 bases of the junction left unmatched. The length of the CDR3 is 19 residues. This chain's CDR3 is CASSHPGTSGTTYWNEQYF. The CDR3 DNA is TGCGCCAGCAGCCACCCCGGGACTAGCGGGACGACCTATTGGAACGAGCAGTACTTC.

The CDR3 reads CASSPLQGLDRGEQYF. In nucleotides, the CDR3 is TGTGCCAGCTCACCATTACAGGGGCTCGATCGCGGGGAGCAGTACTTC. V and J are TRBV18 and TRBJ2-7; TRBD1 aligns across 7 bases. Germline trimming cut 2 bases from V and 7 bases from J; bases unmatched to any gene: 14. The CDR3 runs to 16 residues. Looked up from germline, CDR1 is KGHSH and CDR2 is LQKENI.

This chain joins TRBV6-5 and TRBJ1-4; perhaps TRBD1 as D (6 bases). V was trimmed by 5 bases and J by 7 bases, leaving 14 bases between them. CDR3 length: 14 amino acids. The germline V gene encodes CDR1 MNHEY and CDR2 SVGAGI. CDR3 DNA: TGTGCCAGCAGTCCTAGATGGACAGCTGAAAAACTGTTTTTT. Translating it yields CASSPRWTAEKLFF.